The 22 T cell receptor beta chains given below trace back to one sample, sequenced in a study of blood T cell repertoires in COVID-19. The protocol was immunoSEQ multiplex PCR, while the TCRdb copy is restricted to in-frame clones and leaves out a portion. The table lists some 71,000 clones, 90% of them singletons, with under 6.5% in the top ten. Sequenced input: peripheral blood. The origin of the receptors is a woman aged 18-29 years with acute or convalescent COVID-19.

The chain combines TRBV5-5 with TRBJ1-6; 7 positions agree with TRBD1. Trimming cost V 1 base and J 4 bases; bases outside gene matches: 2. CDR1 and CDR2 from the germline V gene are SGHKS and YYEKEE (reference sequence). The CDR3 spans 15 residues. CDR3 protein: CASSLQGQYNSPLHF. CDR3 DNA sequence: TGTGCCAGCAGCTTGCAGGGACAGTATAATTCACCCCTCCACTTT.

The chain has TRBV4-1 and TRBJ2-5; 15 bases align to TRBD2. The CDR3 totals 17 residues. Germline V gives CDR1 MGHRA, CDR2 YSYEKL. Losses at the gene ends were 6 bases for V and 2 bases for J; bases not matched to a gene: 7. Written as DNA, the CDR3 is TGCGCCAGCAGACCGGGACTAGCGGGGGGCCTACAAGAGACCCAGTACTTC. This encodes CASRPGLAGGLQETQYF.

The CDR3 spells CSARGLNTDTQYF. Here the CDR3 DNA reads TGCAGCGCCAGGGGGCTGAACACAGATACGCAGTATTTT. The V and J genes are TRBV29-1 and TRBJ2-3, with 8 bases aligning to TRBD1. Germline V gives CDR1 SQVTM, CDR2 ANQGSEA. CDR3 length: 13 amino acids. With 7 bases clipped from V and 2 bases from J, the junction kept 5 bases outside the gene matches.

V usage is TRBV6-8 and J usage is TRBJ2-7; D may be TRBD2 (6 bases). Trimming took off 0 bases at V and 2 bases at J, with 14 bases between the two ends. The CDR3 is 16 residues long. Germline V gene data show CDR1 as MNHGY and CDR2 as SAAAGT. CDR3 amino acids: CASSYSVWDSAYEQYF. DNA of the CDR3: TGTGCCAGCAGTTACTCCGTCTGGGACTCCGCCTACGAGCAGTACTTC.

This clone was found once. The chain joins TRBV30 to TRBJ1-3, with 9 bases matching TRBD1. The CDR3 extends over 15 amino acids. The ends lost 2 bases at V and 7 bases at J; junction bases unmatched: 9. Germline CDR1 reads GTSNPN; CDR2 reads SVGIG (reference sequence). The CDR3 protein is CAWSFGDRATNTIYF. CDR3 in DNA: TGTGCCTGGAGTTTTGGGGACAGGGCTACCAACACCATATATTTT.

As regards this clone: At one boundary the junction diverges from the germline segment, which might be a read error. The CDR3, as DNA: TGCAGTGCGCCAAACAGGGTCCACTACTTC. Residues: CSAPNRVHYF. The genes are TRBV20-1 and TRBJ1-2, with D maybe TRBD1 (6 bases). Germline V lookup: CDR1 DFQATT, CDR2 SNEGSKA (reference sequence). The CDR3 loop spans 10 amino acids.

This clone was detected only a few times. The chain employs TRBV18 and TRBJ1-4; a possible D gene is TRBD1 (6 bases). Trimming pared 4 bases from V and 15 bases from J, leaving 24 bases between. This CDR3 region has 15 residues. Germline V CDR1 and CDR2: KGHSH, LQKENI. CDR3 nucleotides: TGTGCCAGCTCACTTTCGGCAGGGGCTTATGCCCCCGTGTTTTTT. Protein sequence: CASSLSAGAYAPVFF.

The rearrangement uses TRBV19 and TRBJ1-1, with D possibly being TRBD1 (6 bases). Trimming shortened V by 3 bases and J by 4 bases, and 21 bases separated the two germline ends. CDR3 length equals 17 residues. Looked up from germline, CDR1 is LNHDA and CDR2 is SQIVND (reference sequence). The CDR3 nucleotides read TGTGCCAGTAGTATGGGACGGCAGGGGCCTTGGGGCACTGAAGCTTTCTTT. This translates into CASSMGRQGPWGTEAFF.

This rearrangement joins TRBV4-3 to TRBJ1-1; D may be TRBD1 (6 bases). Germline lookup yields CDR1 LGHNA and CDR2 YSLEER. The CDR3 length is 17 residues. Trimming took off 0 bases at V and 1 base at J, with 15 bases between the two ends. CDR3 region: CASSQDHRALGNTEAFF. CDR3 coding DNA: TGCGCCAGCAGCCAAGATCACAGGGCTTTAGGGAACACTGAAGCTTTCTTT.

The sample holds one count of this clone. The gene calls are TRBV2 and TRBJ2-3, with a possible D match to TRBD2 (7 bases). Trimming took 0 bases from V and 2 from J, leaving 9 bases between them. This CDR3 comprises 15 residues. The V gene's germline CDR1 is SNHLY and CDR2 FYNNEI. The CDR3 here is CASSEAGGPTDTQYF. In DNA form, the CDR3 reads TGTGCCAGCAGTGAAGCCGGGGGGCCCACAGATACGCAGTATTTT. Full variable domain (remainder filled in from reference TRBV2 and TRBJ2-3): EPEVTQTPSHQVTQMGQEVILRCVPISNHLYFYWYRQILGQKVEFLVSFYNNEISEKSEIFDDQFSVERPDGSNFTLKIRSTKLEDSAMYFCASSEAGGPTDTQYFGPGTRLTVL.

This clone has just one count. The V gene is TRBV4-1, the J gene TRBJ2-7; possible D gene TRBD1, 5 bases. Germline values: CDR1 MGHRA, CDR2 YSYEKL. The CDR3 contains 15 residues. V was trimmed by 4 bases and J by 0 bases, leaving 13 bases between them. The CDR3 sequence: CASSRGHQDSYEQYF. The CDR3 DNA follows: TGCGCCAGCAGCCGCGGACACCAAGACTCCTACGAGCAGTACTTC.

The chain recombines TRBV5-6 with TRBJ2-1; 9 bases agree with TRBD2. The CDR3 is 17 residues long. Per germline, CDR1 SGHDT and CDR2 YYEEEE. With 0 bases clipped from V and 6 bases from J, the junction kept 10 bases outside the gene matches. The CDR3 protein is CASSLGPVAGVGNEQFF. Here the CDR3 DNA reads TGTGCCAGCAGCTTGGGCCCAGTAGCGGGGGTTGGCAATGAGCAGTTCTTC.

Only one count was recorded for this clone. V and J are TRBV15 and TRBJ2-1; TRBD2 aligns across 7 bases. The CDR3 covers 16 residues. V lost 2 bases, J lost 2 bases, and 6 bases stayed unmatched. Germline lookup yields CDR1 LNHNV and CDR2 YYDKDF (reference sequence). The CDR3 sequence: CATSRTSGTTYNEQFF. The CDR3 nucleotides read TGTGCCACCAGCAGAACCTCCGGGACTACCTACAATGAGCAGTTCTTC.

The rearrangement links TRBV6-5 to TRBJ2-1; D is undetermined. The V end was cut by 7 bases, the J end by 6 bases, with 13 bases between. This CDR3 comprises 13 residues. CDR1 MNHEY and CDR2 SVGAGI come from the germline V gene. The CDR3 sequence is CASTRQTANEQFF. CDR3 coding DNA: TGTGCCAGCACGAGGCAGACCGCCAATGAGCAGTTCTTC.

This chain uses TRBV13 with TRBJ2-1, with D possibly matching TRBD1 (6 bases). Germline loops: CDR1 PRHDT, CDR2 FYEKMQ (reference sequence). Trimming removed 2 bases at V and 4 bases at J, with 21 bases between. This CDR3 is built from 18 residues. The CDR3 reads CASSLKSRLRDTYNEQFF. In DNA form, the CDR3 reads TGTGCCAGCAGCTTAAAATCGAGGTTACGGGACACTTACAATGAGCAGTTCTTC.

J is TRBJ2-1 and V is TRBV5-1; 7 bases match TRBD2. With V trimmed by 4 bases and J by 1 base, 5 bases remained unmatched. Germline values: CDR1 SGHRS, CDR2 YFSETQ. The CDR3 sequence is 15 residues long. Written as DNA, the CDR3 is TGCGCCAGCAGCCTTAACGGGGGGTCCTACAATGAGCAGTTCTTC. Translation: CASSLNGGSYNEQFF.

V usage is TRBV7-9 and J usage is TRBJ1-2; the match to TRBD1 covers 7 bases. The CDR3 loop spans 15 amino acids. Trimming at V came to 1 base and at J to 4 bases, leaving 6 bases not matched to a gene. Germline assignment: CDR1 SEHNR and CDR2 FQNEAQ (reference sequence). The CDR3 nucleotides read TGTGCCAGCAGCTTAGTATTAGGGGGCAGCTATGGCTACACCTTC. This sequence encodes CASSLVLGGSYGYTF.

The genes are TRBV15 and TRBJ2-1, with TRBD2 identical over 7 bases. The CDR3 totals 15 residues. V lost 0 bases to trimming and J lost 5 bases; unmatched junction nucleotides: 4. Germline CDR1 is LNHNV and CDR2 is YYDKDF (reference sequence). The CDR3 DNA sequence: TGTGCCACCAGCAGAGATAAGCGGGGACACAATGAGCAGTTCTTC. Translation: CATSRDKRGHNEQFF.

Only a few counts were recorded for this clone. The rearrangement links TRBV11-2 to TRBJ2-1, with TRBD2 identical over 7 bases. Germline trimming cut 5 bases from V and 0 bases from J; bases unmatched to any gene: 16. The CDR3 length is 19 residues. The germline gives CDR1 SGHAT, CDR2 FQNNGV. The CDR3 here is CASSPRRAGVTLSYNEQFF. Here the CDR3 DNA reads TGTGCCAGCAGCCCCCGGAGGGCGGGGGTTACTCTCTCCTACAATGAGCAGTTCTTC. The full variable domain, in which reference TRBV11-2 and TRBJ2-1 provide the parts outside the CDR3, is EAGVAQSPRYKIIEKRQSVAFWCNPISGHATLYWYQQILGQGPKLLIQFQNNGVVDDSQLPKDRFSAERLKGVDSTLKIQPAKLEDSAVYLCASSPRRAGVTLSYNEQFFGPGTRLTVL.

CDR3 amino acids: CASSPRLAENTGELFF. CDR3 DNA sequence: TGTGCCAGCAGCCCCCGACTAGCGGAGAACACCGGGGAGCTGTTTTTT. V and J are TRBV9 and TRBJ2-2, with 9 bases identical to TRBD2. The CDR3 length is 16 residues. Germline CDR1 reads SGDLS; CDR2 reads YYNGEE. With V trimmed by 4 bases and J by 1 base, 5 bases remained unmatched.

This clone was detected only a few times. This chain uses TRBV5-1 with TRBJ2-1; 8 bases line up with TRBD1. Per the germline V gene, CDR1 is SGHRS and CDR2 is YFSETQ. There are 16 residues in the CDR3. Germline trimming cut 4 bases from V and 0 bases from J; bases unmatched to any gene: 6. CDR3 sequence: CASSQGQVYSYNEQFF. The CDR3 DNA is TGCGCCAGCAGCCAGGGACAGGTCTACTCCTACAATGAGCAGTTCTTC.

The V call is TRBV5-1, the J call TRBJ1-1, with a tentative D call TRBD1 (6 bases). V was shortened by 0 bases and J by 4 bases, with 13 bases between the two germline ends. This CDR3 has 15 amino acids. Germline V gene lookup returns CDR1 SGHRS and CDR2 YFSETQ. The CDR3 reads CASSLAGQGGTEAFF. The CDR3 DNA reads TGCGCCAGCAGCTTGGCCGGCCAAGGGGGCACTGAAGCTTTCTTT.